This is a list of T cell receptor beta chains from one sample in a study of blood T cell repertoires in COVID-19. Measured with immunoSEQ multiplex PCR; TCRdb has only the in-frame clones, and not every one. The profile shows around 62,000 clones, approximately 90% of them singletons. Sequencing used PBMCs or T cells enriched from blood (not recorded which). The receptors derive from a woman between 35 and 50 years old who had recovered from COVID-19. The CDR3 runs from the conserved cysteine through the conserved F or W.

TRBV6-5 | CASSFLTSGAEQYF
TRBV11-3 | CASSFRGLEAFF
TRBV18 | CASSILPRLAGKSETQYF
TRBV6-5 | CASSYIFFGSTDTQYF
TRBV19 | CASSIRDRGFSEQYF
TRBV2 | CASSDRGGTGANVLTF
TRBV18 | CASSRDRGVLGTDTQYF
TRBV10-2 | CASSRQRGEFKETQYF
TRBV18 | CASSPSGTEETQYF
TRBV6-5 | CASAVLGNQPQHF
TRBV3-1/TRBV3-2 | CASSQTGITYEQYF
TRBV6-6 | CASSWWGSEDTEAFF
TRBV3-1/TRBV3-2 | CASSPLSGNTIYF
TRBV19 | CASSAPGQTGELFF
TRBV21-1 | CARGRGDYNSPLHF
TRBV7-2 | CASSWDTANTEAFF
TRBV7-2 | CASSQGQGSGYTF
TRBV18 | CASSPPSQGAIHEQYF
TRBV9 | CASSQANTEAFF
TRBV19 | CASMVGQVEGETQYF
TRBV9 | CASRVMEGATEAFF
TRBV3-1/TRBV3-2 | CASSQGVQGGYNEQFF
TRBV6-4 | CASSRTLDQPQHF
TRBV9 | CASSGLLRQPYNEQFF
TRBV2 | CASSDDGRDQPQHF
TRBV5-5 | CASSLGGLLETQYF
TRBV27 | CASSPPTGPLSTDTQYF
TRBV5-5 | CASRRDGGIMNTEAFF
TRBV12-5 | CASGLVRRGGEDSPLHF
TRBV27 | CASRYGTGGYEQYF
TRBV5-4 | CASSLKAVNTEAFF
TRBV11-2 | CASSLDPLGSKPQHF
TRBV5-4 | CASGDSGNTIYF
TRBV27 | CASSPVGTSYEQYF
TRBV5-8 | CASSLGLGQETQYF
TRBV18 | CASSPSVPGTGTYEQYF
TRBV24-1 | CATSDLGQSTGKNTEAFF
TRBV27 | CASSLGGLAEAFF
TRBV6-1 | CASSESSGGASEQFF
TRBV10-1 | CASSESAGAPELFF
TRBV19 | CASSTLGQAGQPQHF